This is a list of T cell receptor beta chains from one sample in a study of T cell changes during pregnancy in multiple sclerosis. Clones were sequenced by immunoSEQ multiplex PCR, and TCRdb holds only the in-frame ones, with some missing. The sample contains some 47,000 clones, 95% to 96% of which appear only once. Source: peripheral blood, taken in the second trimester of pregnancy. Source of these receptors: a female donor with multiple sclerosis, enrolled in a pregnancy study. Each CDR3 is given with its conserved first and last residue. A D gene is named only where the DNA matches it firmly. Clone size is not always given. Where it is, it says once, few, many or a class for expanded clones.

D gene,V gene,CDR3 length,J gene,clone size,CDR3 protein,CDR3 DNA
.,TRBV7-3,13,TRBJ1-1,.,CASSFNSNTEAFF,TGTGCCAGCAGCTTTAACAGTAACACTGAAGCTTTCTTT
.,TRBV6-1,15,TRBJ2-5,.,CASSSAGNEQETQYF,TGTGCCAGCTCTAGCGCGGGGAATGAGCAAGAGACCCAGTACTTC
.,TRBV15,14,TRBJ2-7,.,CATSRDLIRGEQYF,TGTGCCACCAGCAGAGATCTGATAAGGGGCGAGCAGTACTTC
.,TRBV21-1,14,TRBJ2-7,.,CASSKGPRGYEQYF,TGTGCCAGCAGCAAAGGGCCCAGGGGCTACGAGCAGTACTTC
TRBD1,TRBV5-8,16,TRBJ1-1,.,CASSPDPGQRNTEAFF,TGTGCCAGCAGCCCAGATCCGGGACAGCGGAACACTGAAGCTTTCTTT
TRBD2,TRBV27,16,TRBJ2-1,once,CATTASGRARVNEQFF,TGTGCCACCACCGCTAGCGGGAGGGCCCGAGTGAATGAGCAGTTCTTC
.,TRBV7-2,13,TRBJ1-2,.,CASSLDRDYGYTF,TGTGCCAGCAGCTTAGACCGGGACTATGGCTACACCTTC
.,TRBV4-2,13,TRBJ2-5,.,CASSQVSTETQYF,TGTGCCAGCAGCCAAGTGAGCACAGAGACCCAGTACTTC
TRBD2,TRBV29-1,13,TRBJ2-7,.,CSVLGGRAAEQYF,TGCAGCGTTCTGGGCGGGAGGGCCGCGGAGCAGTACTTC
.,TRBV11-3,15,TRBJ2-5,once,CASSPSGGSGETQYF,TGTGCCAGCAGCCCAAGTGGTGGGAGCGGGGAGACCCAGTACTTC
.,TRBV19,16,TRBJ1-5,.,CASSTQGSTTDQPQHF,TGTGCCAGTAGTACACAGGGTTCCACAACAGATCAGCCCCAGCATTTT
TRBD1,TRBV19,13,TRBJ2-5,.,CASSGQAQETQYF,TGTGCCAGTAGCGGACAGGCCCAAGAGACCCAGTACTTC
.,TRBV29-1,11,TRBJ2-1,.,CSVEEAAEQFF,TGCAGCGTTGAGGAGGCAGCGGAGCAGTTCTTC
.,TRBV7-2,14,TRBJ2-1,once,CASSRQATRAEQFF,TGTGCCAGCAGCCGCCAGGCGACGCGGGCTGAGCAGTTCTTC
.,TRBV4-2,15,TRBJ1-2,.,CASSQDSGDGYGYTF,TGTGCCAGCAGCCAAGACTCGGGAGATGGCTATGGCTACACCTTC
TRBD2,TRBV11-3,15,TRBJ2-1,.,CASSVGGGSYNEQFF,TGTGCCAGCAGCGTCGGGGGGGGCTCCTACAATGAGCAGTTCTTC
TRBD2,TRBV6-1,15,TRBJ2-3,.,CASSDEAGGGDTQYF,TGTGCCAGCAGTGATGAGGCGGGGGGGGGAGATACGCAGTATTTT
TRBD1,TRBV5-1,13,TRBJ2-3,.,CASSWDRGDTQYF,TGCGCCAGCAGCTGGGACAGGGGTGATACGCAGTATTTT
TRBD2,TRBV10-3,16,TRBJ2-2,.,CAISEMGLAGTGELFF,TGTGCCATCAGTGAAATGGGACTAGCGGGGACCGGGGAGCTGTTTTTT
TRBD1,TRBV7-2,14,TRBJ1-6,.,CASRAAGGDSPLHF,TGTGCCAGCAGAGCGGCAGGGGGCGATTCACCCCTCCACTTT
TRBD2,TRBV7-3,16,TRBJ2-1,.,CASSQLGTTLAGEQFF,TGTGCCAGCAGCCAGTTGGGTACAACACTAGCGGGAGAGCAGTTCTTC
.,TRBV5-5,15,TRBJ1-1,.,CASSLLAGRVAEAFF,TGTGCCAGCAGCCTCCTTGCAGGCAGGGTGGCTGAAGCTTTCTTT
.,TRBV4-1,18,TRBJ2-1,few,CASSQDQGLLLLYNEQFF,TGCGCCAGCAGCCAAGATCAGGGACTCCTCCTTTTATACAATGAGCAGTTCTTC
TRBD2,TRBV5-1,15,TRBJ2-1,.,CASSFTSGRTYEQFF,TGCGCCAGCAGCTTTACTAGCGGGAGGACCTATGAGCAGTTCTTC
TRBD1,TRBV6-1,16,TRBJ1-2,.,CASSVHPGQGAGGYTF,TGTGCCAGCAGTGTCCACCCGGGACAGGGGGCGGGGGGCTACACCTTC
TRBD1,TRBV6-1,14,TRBJ1-2,medium-sized,CASSAGTGEVGYTF,TGTGCCAGCAGTGCCGGGACAGGTGAGGTTGGCTACACCTTC
.,TRBV6-1,15,TRBJ1-4,.,CASSEQRTINEKLFF,TGTGCCAGCAGTGAACAACGGACTATAAATGAAAAACTGTTTTTT
.,TRBV29-1,12,TRBJ2-5,.,CSAGQGQETQYF,TGCAGCGCTGGTCAGGGTCAAGAGACCCAGTACTTC
.,TRBV7-9,17,TRBJ2-3,.,CASSLARQGRRTDTQYF,TGTGCCAGCAGCTTAGCGCGGCAGGGGCGAAGGACAGATACGCAGTATTTT
.,TRBV11-2,14,TRBJ2-7,.,CASSRQQAGAGQYF,TGTGCCAGCAGCAGACAACAGGCGGGGGCGGGACAGTACTTC
TRBD1,TRBV9,15,TRBJ1-4,.,CASSVRQGSNEKLFF,TGTGCCAGCAGCGTTCGACAGGGCTCTAATGAAAAACTGTTTTTT
.,TRBV27,13,TRBJ2-2,.,CASRDLNTGELFF,TGTGCCAGTCGGGACTTAAACACCGGGGAGCTGTTTTTT
TRBD2,TRBV18,14,TRBJ2-3,.,CASSSGLFTDTQYF,TGTGCCAGCTCATCGGGACTATTCACAGATACGCAGTATTTT
.,TRBV5-8,15,TRBJ2-7,.,CASSRGPGGSYEQYF,TGTGCCAGCAGCCGGGGGCCAGGGGGCTCCTACGAGCAGTACTTC
TRBD2,TRBV2,15,TRBJ2-7,.,CASSEVLFGGYEQYF,TGTGCCAGCAGTGAAGTGTTATTCGGGGGGTACGAGCAGTACTTC
.,TRBV25-1,16,TRBJ2-7,.,CASSEWGTFSSYEQYF,TGTGCCAGCAGTGAATGGGGGACATTTAGCTCCTACGAGCAGTACTTC
TRBD1,TRBV19,14,TRBJ1-2,.,CASSFKGQAAGYTF,TGTGCCAGTAGTTTCAAAGGACAGGCGGCTGGCTACACCTTC
.,TRBV9,14,TRBJ1-1,few,CASSPEAGAIEAFF,TGTGCCAGCAGCCCAGAGGCAGGGGCAATTGAAGCTTTCTTT
TRBD2,TRBV7-2,17,TRBJ2-1,.,CASSPRGGILSYNEQFF,TGTGCCAGCAGCCCCCGGGGGGGTATTCTCTCCTACAATGAGCAGTTCTTC
.,TRBV19,14,TRBJ1-1,.,CASSMGGLSTEAFF,TGTGCCAGTAGTATGGGGGGGCTGAGCACTGAAGCTTTCTTT
TRBD1,TRBV27,18,TRBJ1-6,once,CASSFSAGGFLGNSPLHF,TGTGCCAGCAGTTTTTCGGCAGGGGGCTTTTTGGGTAATTCACCCCTCCACTTT
.,TRBV2,14,TRBJ1-5,.,CASRDKVSNQPQHF,TGTGCCAGCAGGGACAAGGTTAGCAATCAGCCCCAGCATTTT
TRBD2,TRBV11-2,16,TRBJ2-1,once,CASSLDGSGGWHEQFF,TGTGCCAGCAGCTTAGATGGTAGCGGGGGTTGGCATGAGCAGTTCTTC
TRBD1,TRBV9,11,TRBJ1-2,.,CASSMGQNYTF,TGTGCCAGCAGCATGGGACAGAACTACACCTTC
TRBD1,TRBV18,16,TRBJ1-2,.,CASSPQSDRVNYGYTF,TGTGCCAGCTCACCACAAAGCGACAGGGTGAACTATGGCTACACCTTC
TRBD2,TRBV5-1,15,TRBJ2-2,.,CASSPWGGDTGELFF,TGCGCCAGCAGCCCCTGGGGAGGGGACACCGGGGAGCTGTTTTTT
TRBD1,TRBV6-1,14,TRBJ2-7,.,CASNIRDSSYEQYF,TGTGCCAGCAATATCCGGGACAGCTCCTACGAGCAGTACTTC
TRBD1,TRBV19,15,TRBJ2-1,.,CASSSTGGAGNEQFF,TGTGCCAGTAGTTCGACAGGGGGCGCGGGCAATGAGCAGTTCTTC
TRBD2,TRBV5-4,15,TRBJ2-3,.,CASSSTSGGADTQYF,TGTGCCAGCAGCAGTACTAGCGGGGGCGCAGATACGCAGTATTTT
TRBD2,TRBV7-8,21,TRBJ2-1,once,CASSLDWSSGGEPTSYNEQFF,TGTGCCAGCAGCTTAGATTGGTCTAGCGGGGGGGAACCTACCTCCTACAATGAGCAGTTCTTC
.,TRBV11-3,17,TRBJ2-7,.,CASSLGGAGSSSYEQYF,TGTGCCAGCAGCTTAGGGGGCGCCGGATCGAGCTCCTACGAGCAGTACTTC
.,TRBV6-1,15,TRBJ2-2,once,CASSEVGLNTGELFF,TGTGCCAGCAGTGAAGTTGGACTGAACACCGGGGAGCTGTTTTTT
.,TRBV11-2,14,TRBJ2-5,.,CASSLDGYQETQYF,TGTGCCAGCAGCTTAGATGGCTACCAAGAGACCCAGTACTTC
.,TRBV2,12,TRBJ2-7,.,CASRRGSYEQYF,TGTGCCAGCAGGAGAGGCTCCTACGAGCAGTACTTC
TRBD2,TRBV25-1,16,TRBJ2-3,.,CASSGTSGRGPDTQYF,TGTGCCAGCAGCGGTACTAGCGGGAGGGGGCCAGATACGCAGTATTTT